This TCR beta chain was sequenced during a study of tumor T cells in aggressive B-cell lymphoma. V lost 3 bases and J 2 bases, leaving 10 bases between the germline ends. This CDR3 has 14 amino acids. Germline-derived CDR1 and CDR2 are ENHRY and SYGVKD. The table came from immunoSEQ multiplex PCR; TCRdb's copy has only in-frame clones and leaves some out. The table includes some 11,000 clones, about nine tenths detected once. This rearrangement joins TRBV10-3 to TRBJ2-5, with a tentative D call TRBD1 (6 bases). The clonotype originates from an adult with diffuse large B cell lymphoma. Sequenced: tumor tissue. The chain's CDR3 is CAISEGQIQETQYF. CDR3 nucleotide sequence: TGTGCCATCAGTGAAGGACAGATACAAGAGACCCAGTACTTC.